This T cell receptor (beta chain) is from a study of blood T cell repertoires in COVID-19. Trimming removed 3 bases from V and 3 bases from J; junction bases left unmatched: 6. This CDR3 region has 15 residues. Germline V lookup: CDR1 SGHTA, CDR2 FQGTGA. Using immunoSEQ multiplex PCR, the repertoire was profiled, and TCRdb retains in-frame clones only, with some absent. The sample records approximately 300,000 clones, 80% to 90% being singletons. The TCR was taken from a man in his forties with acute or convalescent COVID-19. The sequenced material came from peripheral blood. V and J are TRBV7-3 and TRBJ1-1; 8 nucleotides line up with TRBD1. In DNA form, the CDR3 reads TGTGCCAGCAGCTTTACAGGGGGTGGTGACACTGAAGCTTTCTTT. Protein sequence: CASSFTGGGDTEAFF. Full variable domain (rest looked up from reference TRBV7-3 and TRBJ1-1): GAGVSQTPSNKVTEKGKYVELRCDPISGHTALYWYRQSLGQGPEFLIYFQGTGAADDSGLPNDRFFAVRPEGSVSTLKIQRTERGDSAVYLCASSFTGGGDTEAFFGQGTRLTVV.